This TCR beta chain was captured in a study of memory CD4+ T cells and cytomegalovirus serostatus. Study-wide points: Repertoires predicted CMV serostatus with median bootstrapped AUC of about 0.95.

The sort gate was single viable CD3+CD4+CD8-CD45RO+ cells for memory CD4+ T cells. CMV serostatus came from serum IgG against pp150, pp28, p38, p52. Positive selection with CD4 microbeads enriched total CD4+ T cells. In the authors' workflow: After removing out-of-frame reads, approximately 2 million distinct TCRbeta sequences remained. TCRdb's copy holds only in-frame clones and misses some; the assay was immunoSEQ multiplex PCR. The V and J calls and clone size are taken from that table; D and trimming were inferred from the DNA. The table has 45,000 to 65,000 clones, over 75% seen once. Regarding this clone: Its cognate antigen is unknown.

V lost 5 bases and J 3 bases, leaving 18 bases between the germline ends. Germline V CDR1 and CDR2: MNHNY, SVGAGI (reference sequence). The CDR3 has 16 residues. The TCR originated in an adult in good health and CMV-seronegative. The sample was memory CD4+ T cells from blood. This chain joins TRBV6-6 and TRBJ2-3; D gene uncertain. The CDR3 loop reads CASSPPSQRGTDTQYF. In DNA, the CDR3 is TGTGCCAGCAGTCCCCCATCCCAGCGAGGAACAGATACGCAGTATTTT.